Below are 18 T cell receptor beta chains sequenced from a single sample in a study of T cells in Graves' hyperthyroidism and ophthalmopathy. The CDR3 regions of TCR beta were amplified from RNA transcripts. First-round RT-PCR with HTBI primers amplified the TCR CDR3 region. A single record per CDR3 protein comes from TCRdb applying MiXCR to the multiplex PCR reads. The sample holds approximately 710,000 distinct CDR3 sequences, roughly 17% seen once. Source material: blood. The receptors derive from a man in his fifties with Graves' hyperthyroidism.

This clonotype occurred many times. This rearrangement joins TRBV6-1 to TRBJ2-1; D is unclear. The germline V gene has CDR1 MNHNS and CDR2 SASEGT. CDR3 length: 15 amino acids. The V end lost 5 bases, the J end lost 0 bases, and 11 bases lay between the germline ends. DNA for the CDR3: TGTGCCAGCAGTTACGTGGAAATCTCCTACAATGAGCAGTTCTTC. It yields the protein CASSYVEISYNEQFF.

This clonotype occurred many times. The chain joins TRBV3-1 to TRBJ1-4, with a tentative D call TRBD1 (5 bases). V dropped 0 bases and J dropped 6 bases, with 11 bases sitting between them. This CDR3 is 15 amino acids long. Germline CDR1 and CDR2: LGHDT and YNNKEL (reference sequence). The CDR3 DNA sequence: TGTGCCAGCAGCCAAGAGAGACAGCTCTATGAAAAACTGTTTTTT. This codes for CASSQERQLYEKLFF.

This clonotype was counted many times. The rearrangement links TRBV19 to TRBJ2-5; 8 nucleotides match TRBD1. The trim removed 3 bases at V and 6 bases at J, leaving 3 bases unmatched. Germline assignment: CDR1 LNHDA and CDR2 SQIVND (reference sequence). There are 13 residues in the CDR3. DNA for the CDR3: TGTGCCAGTAGTATGCAGGGGGCACAGACCCAGTACTTC. Amino acid sequence: CASSMQGAQTQYF.

In its sample, this clonotype was seen a few times. The genes are TRBV2 and TRBJ1-2; weak D call: TRBD1 (6 bases). This CDR3 is 13 amino acids long. Trimming took off 8 bases at V and 4 bases at J, with 14 bases between the two ends. Germline-derived CDR1 and CDR2 are SNHLY and FYNNEI. The CDR3 protein is CASFEDRLYGYTF. Here the CDR3 DNA reads TGTGCCAGCTTTGAGGACAGACTCTATGGCTACACCTTC.

This clonotype was counted ten times or more. The chain carries TRBV11-2 and TRBJ2-1; D not resolved. The CDR3 sequence is 11 residues long. Trimming shortened V by 7 bases and J by 3 bases, and 4 bases separated the two germline ends. Germline V gene sequence: CDR1 SGHAT, CDR2 FQNNGV. DNA for the CDR3: TGTGCCAGCATGGACTACAATGAGCAGTTCTTC. As protein: CASMDYNEQFF.

V usage is TRBV14 and J usage is TRBJ2-3; 9 nucleotides agree with TRBD2. In germline, CDR1 is SGHDN, CDR2 FVKESK. V trimming: 6 bases; J trimming: 0 bases; junction bases outside the gene matches: 4. The CDR3 spans 15 residues. CDR3 nucleotides: TGTGCCAGCAGACCTAGCGGGGCTAGCACAGATACGCAGTATTTT. This sequence encodes CASRPSGASTDTQYF. The full variable domain, in which reference TRBV14 and TRBJ2-3 provide the parts outside the CDR3, is EAGVTQFPSHSVIEKGQTVTLRCDPISGHDNLYWYRRVMGKEIKFLLHFVKESKQDESGMPNNRFLAERTGGTYSTLKVQPAELEDSGVYFCASRPSGASTDTQYFGPGTRLTVL.

The chain has TRBV7-9 and TRBJ2-1; D gene ambiguous. Germline V lookup: CDR1 SEHNR, CDR2 FQNEAQ (reference sequence). The CDR3 runs to 13 residues. The V and J ends lost 1 base and 9 bases respectively, with 10 bases between them. The chain's CDR3 is CASSLVSASEQFF. CDR3 DNA: TGTGCCAGCAGCTTAGTGTCTGCGAGTGAGCAGTTCTTC.

This clonotype showed up just a few times. The chain links TRBV3-1 to TRBJ2-1; 7 bases line up with TRBD1. Germline CDR1 reads LGHDT; CDR2 reads YNNKEL (reference sequence). The CDR3 contains 13 residues. V dropped 5 bases and J dropped 6; count of bases not matched to a gene: 4. As DNA, the CDR3 is TGTGCCAGCAGCGACAGGGCAATCAATGAGCAGTTCTTC. Encoded protein: CASSDRAINEQFF.

Concerning this clonotype itself: A read error may explain this, as a much larger clone is one base away. The chain recombines TRBV24-1 with TRBJ2-2; TRBD1 matches 7 bases. Germline V gives CDR1 KGHDR, CDR2 SFDVKD. The CDR3 covers 13 residues. DNA of the CDR3: TGTACCACTTCTCTACAGGGGACCGGGGAGCTGTTTTTT. Translating gives CTTSLQGTGELFF.

This clonotype was counted at least ten times. The V and J genes are TRBV14 and TRBJ2-1; the D gene is possibly TRBD1 (5 bases). Germline lookup yields CDR1 SGHDN and CDR2 FVKESK. This CDR3 is built from 14 residues. The germline V and J ends were trimmed by 4 bases and 2 bases, with 9 bases remaining between them. The chain's CDR3 is CASSPDRTYNEQFF. DNA of the CDR3: TGTGCCAGCAGCCCCGACAGAACCTACAATGAGCAGTTCTTC. Drawing the rest from reference TRBV14 and TRBJ2-1, the complete variable domain is EAGVTQFPSHSVIEKGQTVTLRCDPISGHDNLYWYRRVMGKEIKFLLHFVKESKQDESGMPNNRFLAERTGGTYSTLKVQPAELEDSGVYFCASSPDRTYNEQFFGPGTRLTVL.

At least ten counts were recorded for this clonotype. The rearrangement joins TRBV30 to TRBJ2-5, with D perhaps matching TRBD2 (7 bases). CDR3 length: 14 residues. Per the germline V gene, CDR1 is GTSNPN and CDR2 is SVGIG (reference sequence). V lost 0 bases and J 5 bases, leaving 13 bases between the germline ends. The DNA of the CDR3 is TGTGCCTGGAGTGTATCGGGAGGACAGGAGACCCAGTACTTC. It is translated as CAWSVSGGQETQYF.

This chain links TRBV10-2 with TRBJ2-3, with D maybe TRBD2 (6 bases). The CDR3 runs to 15 residues. Germline V gene sequence: CDR1 WSHSY, CDR2 SAAADI. The V end lost 5 bases, the J end lost 2 bases, and 14 bases lay between the germline ends. The CDR3 DNA is TGCGCCAGCAGTCACGGGGGAGGCTCCACAGATACGCAGTATTTT. Amino acid sequence: CASSHGGGSTDTQYF.

This clonotype was recorded a few times. This CDR3 is CASSATGPDTQYF. CDR3 in DNA: TGTGCCAGCAGCGCCACAGGACCAGATACGCAGTATTTT. The rearrangement uses TRBV7-8 and TRBJ2-3, with a weak D call TRBD1 (5 bases). The CDR3 covers 13 residues. The germline gives CDR1 SGHVS, CDR2 FQNEAQ. Between the trimmed V and J ends, which lost 5 bases and 4 bases, there was a span of 10 bases.

This clonotype was seen at least ten times. V and J are TRBV20-1 and TRBJ1-6; D ambiguous. There are 14 residues in the CDR3. V lost 0 bases and J 11 bases, leaving 14 bases between the germline ends. Per the germline V gene, CDR1 is DFQATT and CDR2 is SNEGSKA (reference sequence). This CDR3 is CSARDRTARAPLHF. Here the CDR3 DNA reads TGCAGTGCTAGAGATAGGACGGCTCGAGCACCCCTCCACTTT.

Many counts were recorded for this clonotype. The chain uses TRBV6-2 or TRBV6-3 and TRBJ1-5, with TRBD1 identical over 9 bases. CDR3 length equals 13 residues. Germline V gene lookup returns CDR1 MNHEY and CDR2 SVGEGT. V trimming: 4 bases; J trimming: 7 bases; junction bases outside the gene matches: 2. The CDR3 loop is CASSWDRAQPQHF. The CDR3 coding sequence is TGTGCCAGCAGTTGGGACAGGGCACAGCCCCAGCATTTT.

This clonotype was found many times. The chain links TRBV27 to TRBJ2-7; D is unclear. This CDR3 comprises 14 residues. Looked up from germline, CDR1 is MNHEY and CDR2 is SMNVEV (reference sequence). The V end lost 6 bases, the J end lost 0 bases, and 12 bases lay between the germline ends. In DNA, the CDR3 is TGTGCCAGCAGGGTATTTGAGGCCTCCTACGAGCAGTACTTC. It codes for CASRVFEASYEQYF.

V and J are TRBV24-1 and TRBJ1-3; D not certain. The CDR3 has 14 residues. Germline values: CDR1 KGHDR, CDR2 SFDVKD. With 3 bases removed from V and 3 bases from J, the gap between germline ends came to 8 bases. The CDR3 loop is CATSDTRHGNTIYF. CDR3 DNA sequence: TGTGCCACCAGTGATACCCGCCATGGAAACACCATATATTTT.

The rearrangement uses TRBV28 and TRBJ1-4, with a weak D call TRBD1 (5 bases). The CDR3 has 19 amino acids. Germline loops: CDR1 MDHEN, CDR2 SYDVKM. Trimming took off 4 bases at V and 6 bases at J, with 27 bases between the two ends. CDR3 coding DNA: TGTGCCAGCAGTTCACCGGGACGAATGTCAGATAGTCGAGATGAAAAACTGTTTTTT. This gives the protein CASSSPGRMSDSRDEKLFF.